The clone carrying this T cell receptor beta chain showed up just once. The antigen remains unidentified. The sample belongs to a study of cytomegalovirus exposure and HLA in healthy donors. This CDR3 is built from 15 residues. From germline, CDR1 is MNHNS and CDR2 SASEGT. Trimming at V came to 2 bases and at J to 0 bases, leaving 2 bases not matched to a gene. This PCR relied on a set of 60 Vbeta primers and 13 Jbeta primers. Generated by immunoSEQ multiplex PCR, the TCRdb table keeps only in-frame clones and is missing some. The table records about 140,000 clones, less than 85% of them present only once. Study outcomes and limitations: For most TCR beta V segments, an earlier analysis put the productive rate at about 90% or about 30% of the time. The HLA-A and HLA-B alleles of most subjects were reportedly predicted accurately from TCR beta sequences.

The clonotype originates from a man aged 40-49 years in good health and CMV-seronegative. V and J are TRBV6-1 and TRBJ2-7, with 9 positions matching TRBD1. The sequencing input was PBMCs. CDR3 sequence: CASSEWTGASYEQYF. CDR3 DNA sequence: TGTGCCAGCAGTGAATGGACAGGGGCCTCCTACGAGCAGTACTTC.